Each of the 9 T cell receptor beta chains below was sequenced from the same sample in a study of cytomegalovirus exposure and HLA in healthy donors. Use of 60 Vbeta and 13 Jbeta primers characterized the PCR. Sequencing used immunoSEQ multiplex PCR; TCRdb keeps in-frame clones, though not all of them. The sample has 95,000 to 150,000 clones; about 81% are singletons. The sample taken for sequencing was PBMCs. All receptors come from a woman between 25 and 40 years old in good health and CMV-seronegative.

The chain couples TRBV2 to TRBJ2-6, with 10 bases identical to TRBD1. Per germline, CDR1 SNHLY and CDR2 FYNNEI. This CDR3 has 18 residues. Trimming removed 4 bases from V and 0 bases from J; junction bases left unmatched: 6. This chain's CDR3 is CASSVWDRGPSGANVLTF. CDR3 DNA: TGTGCCAGCAGTGTTTGGGACAGGGGACCCTCTGGGGCCAACGTCCTGACTTTC.

CDR3 nucleotides: TGTGCCTGGAGTACCGACGGGTCGGTTGGAAACACCATATATTTT. Encoded protein: CAWSTDGSVGNTIYF. This chain uses TRBV30 with TRBJ1-3, with D hard to call. Trimming removed 2 bases at V and 3 bases at J, with 14 bases between. The CDR3 consists of 15 residues. The germline V gene encodes CDR1 GTSNPN and CDR2 SVGIG (reference sequence).

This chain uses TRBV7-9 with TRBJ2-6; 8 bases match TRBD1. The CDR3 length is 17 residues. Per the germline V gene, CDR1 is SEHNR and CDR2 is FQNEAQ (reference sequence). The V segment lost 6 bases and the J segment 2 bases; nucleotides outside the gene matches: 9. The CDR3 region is CASRIGQGTTGANVLTF. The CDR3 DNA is TGTGCCAGCAGAATCGGACAGGGCACAACTGGGGCCAACGTCCTGACTTTC.

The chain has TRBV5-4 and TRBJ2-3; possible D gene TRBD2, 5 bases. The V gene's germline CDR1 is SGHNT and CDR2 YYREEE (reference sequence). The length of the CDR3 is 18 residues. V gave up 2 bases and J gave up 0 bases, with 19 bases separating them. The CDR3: CASSFGYRGTSSTDTQYF. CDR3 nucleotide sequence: TGTGCCAGCAGCTTTGGATATCGGGGAACCTCTAGCACAGATACGCAGTATTTT.

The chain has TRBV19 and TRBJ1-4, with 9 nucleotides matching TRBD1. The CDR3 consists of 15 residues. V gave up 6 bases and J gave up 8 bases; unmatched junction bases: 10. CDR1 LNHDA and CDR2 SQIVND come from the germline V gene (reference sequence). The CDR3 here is CASSTTRDRDEKLFF. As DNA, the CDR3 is TGTGCCAGTAGCACCACCCGGGACAGGGACGAAAAACTGTTTTTT. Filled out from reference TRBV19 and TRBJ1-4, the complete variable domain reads DGGITQSPKYLFRKEGQNVTLSCEQNLNHDAMYWYRQDPGQGLRLIYYSQIVNDFQKGDIAEGYSVSREKKESFPLTVTSAQKNPTAFYLCASSTTRDRDEKLFFGSGTQLSVL.

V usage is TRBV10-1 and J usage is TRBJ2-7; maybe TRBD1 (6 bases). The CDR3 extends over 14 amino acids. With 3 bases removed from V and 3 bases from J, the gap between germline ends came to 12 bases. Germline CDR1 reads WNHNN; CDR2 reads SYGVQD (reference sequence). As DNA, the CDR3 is TGCGCCAGCAGTGATCCTGGGACAAACTACGAGCAGTACTTC. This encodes CASSDPGTNYEQYF.

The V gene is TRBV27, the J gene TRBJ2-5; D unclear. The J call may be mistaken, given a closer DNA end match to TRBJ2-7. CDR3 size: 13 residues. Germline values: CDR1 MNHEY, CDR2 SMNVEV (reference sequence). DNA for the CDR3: TGTGCCAGCAGTTTATCCAGACTTTACGAGCAGTACTTC. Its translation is CASSLSRLYEQYF.

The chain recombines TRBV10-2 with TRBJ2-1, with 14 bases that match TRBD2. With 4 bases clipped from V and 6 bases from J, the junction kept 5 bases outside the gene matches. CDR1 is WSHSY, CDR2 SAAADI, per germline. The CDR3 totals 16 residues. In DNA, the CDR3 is TGCGCCAGCAGTGTTGGACTAGCGGGGGGCCTCAATGAGCAGTTCTTC. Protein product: CASSVGLAGGLNEQFF.

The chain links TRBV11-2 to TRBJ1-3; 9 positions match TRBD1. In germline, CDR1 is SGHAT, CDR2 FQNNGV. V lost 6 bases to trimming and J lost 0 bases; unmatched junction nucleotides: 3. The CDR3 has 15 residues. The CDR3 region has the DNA TGTGCCAGCAGGGGACAGGGAGACTCTGGAAACACCATATATTTT. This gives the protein CASRGQGDSGNTIYF.